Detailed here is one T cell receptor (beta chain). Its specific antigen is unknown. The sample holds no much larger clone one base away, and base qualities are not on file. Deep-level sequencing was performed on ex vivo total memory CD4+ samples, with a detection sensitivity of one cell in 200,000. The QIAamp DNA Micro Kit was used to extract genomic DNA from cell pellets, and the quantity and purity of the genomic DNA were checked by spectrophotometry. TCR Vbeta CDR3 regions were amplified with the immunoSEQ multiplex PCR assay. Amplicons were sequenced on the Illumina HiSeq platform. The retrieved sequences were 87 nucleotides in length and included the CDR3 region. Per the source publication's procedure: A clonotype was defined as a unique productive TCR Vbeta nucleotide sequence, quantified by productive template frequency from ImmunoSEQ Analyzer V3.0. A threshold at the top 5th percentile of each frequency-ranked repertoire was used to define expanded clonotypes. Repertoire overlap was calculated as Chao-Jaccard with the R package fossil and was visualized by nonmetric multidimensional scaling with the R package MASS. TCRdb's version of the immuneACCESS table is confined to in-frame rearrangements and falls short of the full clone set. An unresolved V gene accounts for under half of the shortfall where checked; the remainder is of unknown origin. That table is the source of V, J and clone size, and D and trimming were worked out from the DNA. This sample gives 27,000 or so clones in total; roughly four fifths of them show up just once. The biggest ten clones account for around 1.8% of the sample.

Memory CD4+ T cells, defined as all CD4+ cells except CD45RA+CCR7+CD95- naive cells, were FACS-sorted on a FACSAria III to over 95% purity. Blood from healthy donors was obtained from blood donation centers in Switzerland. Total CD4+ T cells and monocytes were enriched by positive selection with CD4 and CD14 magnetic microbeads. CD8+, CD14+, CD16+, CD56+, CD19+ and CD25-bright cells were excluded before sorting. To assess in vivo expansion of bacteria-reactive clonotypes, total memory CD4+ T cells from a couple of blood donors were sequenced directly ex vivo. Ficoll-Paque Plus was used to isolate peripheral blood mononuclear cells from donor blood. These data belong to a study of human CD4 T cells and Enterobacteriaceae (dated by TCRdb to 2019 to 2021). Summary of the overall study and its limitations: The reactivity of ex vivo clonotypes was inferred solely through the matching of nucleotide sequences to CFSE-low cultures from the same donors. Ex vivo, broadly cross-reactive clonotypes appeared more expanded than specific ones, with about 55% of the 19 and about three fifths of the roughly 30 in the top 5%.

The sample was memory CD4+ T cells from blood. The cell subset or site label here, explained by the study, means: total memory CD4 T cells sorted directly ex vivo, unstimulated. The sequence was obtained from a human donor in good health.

The CDR3 loop reads CASSEFVREWDEQYF. The sequenced DNA: TGTGCCAGCAGTGAATTTGTGAGGGAGTGGGACGAGCAGTACTTC. The V gene is TRBV6-4 and the J gene is TRBJ2-7; the D gene is perhaps TRBD2, from 5 matching bases. The CDR3 measures 15 amino acids from cysteine to phenylalanine. Only the CDR3 DNA stays, 45 bases, in frame from base 1. CDR1 and CDR2 (MRHNA, SNTAGT) derive from the germline V gene. Trimming at the junction amounts to 3 bases on V and 5 bases on J, and the germline ends lie 17 bases apart.